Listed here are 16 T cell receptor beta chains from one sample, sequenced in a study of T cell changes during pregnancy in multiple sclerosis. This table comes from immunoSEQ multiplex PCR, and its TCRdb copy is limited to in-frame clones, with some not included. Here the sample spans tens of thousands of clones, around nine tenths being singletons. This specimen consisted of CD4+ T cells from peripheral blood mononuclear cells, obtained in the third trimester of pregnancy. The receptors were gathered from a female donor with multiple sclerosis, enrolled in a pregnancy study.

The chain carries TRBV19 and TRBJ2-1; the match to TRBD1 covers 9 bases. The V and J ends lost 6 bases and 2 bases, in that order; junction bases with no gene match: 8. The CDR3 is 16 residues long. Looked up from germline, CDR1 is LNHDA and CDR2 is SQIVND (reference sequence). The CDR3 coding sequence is TGTGCCAGTAGCCTCCTGGGACAGGGACCCTACAATGAGCAGTTCTTC. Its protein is CASSLLGQGPYNEQFF.

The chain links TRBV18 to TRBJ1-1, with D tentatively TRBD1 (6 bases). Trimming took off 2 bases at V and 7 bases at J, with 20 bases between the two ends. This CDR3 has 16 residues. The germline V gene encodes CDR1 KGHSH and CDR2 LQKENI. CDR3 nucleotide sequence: TGTGCCAGCTCACCATTTTCGATACAGGGATTGGGTGAAGCTTTCTTT. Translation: CASSPFSIQGLGEAFF.

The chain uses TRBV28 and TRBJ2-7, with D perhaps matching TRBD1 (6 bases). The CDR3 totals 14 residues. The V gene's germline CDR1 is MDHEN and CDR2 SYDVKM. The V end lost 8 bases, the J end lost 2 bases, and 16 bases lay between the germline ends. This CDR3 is CASLTGPGTYEQYF. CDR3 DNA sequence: TGTGCCAGCCTAACAGGGCCGGGAACCTACGAGCAGTACTTC.

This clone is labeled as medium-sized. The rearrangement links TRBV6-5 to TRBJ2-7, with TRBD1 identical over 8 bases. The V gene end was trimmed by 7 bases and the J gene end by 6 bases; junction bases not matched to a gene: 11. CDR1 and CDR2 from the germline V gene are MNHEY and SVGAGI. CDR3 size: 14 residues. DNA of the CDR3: TGTGCCAGCACATTTCATGGTACAGGGGGCGAGCAGTACTTC. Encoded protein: CASTFHGTGGEQYF.

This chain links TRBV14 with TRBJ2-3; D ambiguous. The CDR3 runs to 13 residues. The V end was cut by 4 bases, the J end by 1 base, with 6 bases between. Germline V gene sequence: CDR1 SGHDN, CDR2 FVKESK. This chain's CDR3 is CASSPRGTDTQYF. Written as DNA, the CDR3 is TGTGCCAGCAGCCCACGGGGCACAGATACGCAGTATTTT.

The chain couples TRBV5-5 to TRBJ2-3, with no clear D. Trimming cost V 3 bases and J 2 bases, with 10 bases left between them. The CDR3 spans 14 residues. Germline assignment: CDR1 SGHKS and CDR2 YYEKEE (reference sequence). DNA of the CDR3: TGTGCCAGCAGCTCCGGCGCGGCCACAGATACGCAGTATTTT. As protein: CASSSGAATDTQYF.

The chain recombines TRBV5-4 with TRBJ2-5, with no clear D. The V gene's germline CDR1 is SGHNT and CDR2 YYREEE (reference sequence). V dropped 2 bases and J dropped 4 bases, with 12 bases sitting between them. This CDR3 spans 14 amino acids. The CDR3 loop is CASSFSLSPETQYF. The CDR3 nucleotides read TGTGCCAGCAGCTTTTCCCTATCCCCAGAGACCCAGTACTTC.

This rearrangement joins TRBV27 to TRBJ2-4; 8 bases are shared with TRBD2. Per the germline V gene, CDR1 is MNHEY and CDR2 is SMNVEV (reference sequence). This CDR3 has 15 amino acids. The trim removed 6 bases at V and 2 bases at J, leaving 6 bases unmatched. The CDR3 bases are TGTGCCAGCAGACGTTCGGGGGGGACCAAAAACATTCAGTACTTC. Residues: CASRRSGGTKNIQYF.

CDR3 region: CASRPIATSGASSQYF. DNA of the CDR3: TGTGCCAGCAGGCCCATTGCGACTAGCGGGGCCTCCAGTCAGTATTTT. This chain uses TRBV27 with TRBJ2-3, with 11 bases identical to TRBD2. CDR1 and CDR2 from the germline V gene are MNHEY and SMNVEV (reference sequence). The CDR3 has 16 amino acids. After removal of 6 bases from V and 12 bases from J, the junction contained 17 bases not matched to a gene.

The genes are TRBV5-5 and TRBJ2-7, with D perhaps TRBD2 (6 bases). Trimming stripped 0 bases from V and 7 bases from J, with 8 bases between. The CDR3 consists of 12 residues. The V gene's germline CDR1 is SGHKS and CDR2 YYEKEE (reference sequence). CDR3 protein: CASSLVRGEQYF. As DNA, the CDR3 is TGTGCCAGCAGCTTGGTACGGGGGGAGCAGTACTTC.

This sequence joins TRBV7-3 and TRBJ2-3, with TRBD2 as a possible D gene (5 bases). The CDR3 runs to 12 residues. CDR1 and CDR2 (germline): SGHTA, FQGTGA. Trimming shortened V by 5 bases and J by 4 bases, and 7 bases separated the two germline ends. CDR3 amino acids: CASSPGADTQYF. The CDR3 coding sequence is TGTGCCAGCAGCCCCGGGGCAGATACGCAGTATTTT.

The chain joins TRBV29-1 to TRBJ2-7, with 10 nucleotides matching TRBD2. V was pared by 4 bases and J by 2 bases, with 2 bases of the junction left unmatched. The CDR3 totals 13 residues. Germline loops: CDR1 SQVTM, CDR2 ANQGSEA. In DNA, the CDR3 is TGCAGCGTTGCTAGCGGGGGTACCTACGAGCAGTACTTC. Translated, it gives CSVASGGTYEQYF.

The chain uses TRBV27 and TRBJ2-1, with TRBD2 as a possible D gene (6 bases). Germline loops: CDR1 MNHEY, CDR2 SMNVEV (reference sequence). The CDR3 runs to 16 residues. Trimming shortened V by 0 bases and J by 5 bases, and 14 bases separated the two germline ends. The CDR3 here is CASSLSWGEDDNEQFF. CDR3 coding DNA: TGTGCCAGCAGTTTATCCTGGGGGGAGGATGACAATGAGCAGTTCTTC.

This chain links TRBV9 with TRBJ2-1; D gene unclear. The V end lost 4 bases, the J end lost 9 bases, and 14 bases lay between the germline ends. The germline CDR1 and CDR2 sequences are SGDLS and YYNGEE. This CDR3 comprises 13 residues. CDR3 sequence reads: CASSPTPAGEQFF. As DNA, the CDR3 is TGTGCCAGCAGCCCCACCCCTGCCGGTGAGCAGTTCTTC.

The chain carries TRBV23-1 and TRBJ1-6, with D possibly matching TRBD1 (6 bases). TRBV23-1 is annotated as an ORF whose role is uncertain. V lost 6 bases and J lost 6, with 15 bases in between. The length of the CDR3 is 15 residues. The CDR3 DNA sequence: TGCGCCAGCAGCGACAGGCTGACAATTAATTCACCCCTCCACTTT. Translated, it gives CASSDRLTINSPLHF.

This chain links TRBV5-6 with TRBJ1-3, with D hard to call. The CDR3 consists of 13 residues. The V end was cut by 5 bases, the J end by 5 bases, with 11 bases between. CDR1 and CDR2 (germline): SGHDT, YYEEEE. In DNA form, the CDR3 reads TGTGCCAGCAGACGCTCCGGGAGAAACACCATATATTTT. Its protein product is CASRRSGRNTIYF.